The table lists the clone carrying this TCR beta chain with a few counts. These data are taken from a study of identical twins. CDR3 length: 14 residues. Looked up from germline, CDR1 is SGDLS and CDR2 is YYNGEE. Between the trimmed V and J ends, which lost 0 bases and 1 base, there was a span of 8 bases. TCRdb analysed the 5' RACE reads with MiXCR anew, one entry per CDR3 protein. There are approximately 530,000 distinct CDR3 sequences in the sample; about a fifth occur only once, and approximately 0.52% lies in the top ten. These data were likewise used in another study, on yellow fever vaccine responses in identical twins.

The source of this sequence is a woman in her late teens or twenties in good health. Sequencing used CD4+ T cells sorted from blood. The V call is TRBV9, the J call TRBJ2-7; D gene ambiguous. The CDR3 loop reads CASSVVGESYEQYF. The CDR3 coding sequence is TGTGCCAGCAGCGTAGTTGGTGAGTCCTACGAGCAGTACTTC.